This paragraph reports one T cell receptor beta chain. The antigen is undetermined. Data came from immunoSEQ multiplex PCR; TCRdb stores just in-frame clones and leaves some out. The table has about 98,000 clones, 88% seen once. The sample originates from a study of T cell responses to AZD1222 COVID-19 vaccine. Regarding the study as a whole: Spike-wide vaccine-associated CD4 TCRs dominated at 160-218 and 743-854. The donors showed a predominance of white British ancestry and of females, with possible underestimation of clonal diversity. Reports indicate that nearly half of spike-specific TCRs are directed at unmutated variant regions. Every sample of the repertoires postdated the peak T cell response.

The ends were cut back, 1 base at V and 6 bases at J, with 18 bases in the middle. The CDR3 totals 16 residues. Per germline, CDR1 SGHTA and CDR2 FQGNSA. This sample comprised peripheral blood, obtained on day 0 of AZD1222 vaccination. The V and J genes are TRBV7-2 and TRBJ1-2, with a tentative D call TRBD1 (5 bases). The receptor's source is an adult in good health. The CDR3 DNA is TGTGCCAGCAGCTTAGTGCAGGGAGGTTTTCGGGATGGCTACACCTTC. It codes for CASSLVQGGFRDGYTF.